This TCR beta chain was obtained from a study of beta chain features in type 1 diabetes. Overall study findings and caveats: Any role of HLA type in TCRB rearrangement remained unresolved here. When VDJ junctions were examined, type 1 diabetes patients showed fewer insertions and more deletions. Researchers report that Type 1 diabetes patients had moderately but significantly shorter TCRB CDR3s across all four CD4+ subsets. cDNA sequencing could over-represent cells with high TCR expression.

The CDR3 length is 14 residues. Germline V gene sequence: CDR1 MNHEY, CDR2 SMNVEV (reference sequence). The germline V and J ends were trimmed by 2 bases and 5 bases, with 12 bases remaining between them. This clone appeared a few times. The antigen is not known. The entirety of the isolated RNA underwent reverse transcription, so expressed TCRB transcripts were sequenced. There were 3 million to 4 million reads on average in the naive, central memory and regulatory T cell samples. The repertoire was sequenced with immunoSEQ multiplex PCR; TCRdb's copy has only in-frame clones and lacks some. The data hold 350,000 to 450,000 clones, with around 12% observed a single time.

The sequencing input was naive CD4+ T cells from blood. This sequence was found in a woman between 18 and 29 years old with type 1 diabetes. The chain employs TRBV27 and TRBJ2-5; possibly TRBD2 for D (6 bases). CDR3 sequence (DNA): TGTGCCAGCAGTTTAAGGGGAGGTGGGGAGACCCAGTACTTC. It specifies CASSLRGGGETQYF.